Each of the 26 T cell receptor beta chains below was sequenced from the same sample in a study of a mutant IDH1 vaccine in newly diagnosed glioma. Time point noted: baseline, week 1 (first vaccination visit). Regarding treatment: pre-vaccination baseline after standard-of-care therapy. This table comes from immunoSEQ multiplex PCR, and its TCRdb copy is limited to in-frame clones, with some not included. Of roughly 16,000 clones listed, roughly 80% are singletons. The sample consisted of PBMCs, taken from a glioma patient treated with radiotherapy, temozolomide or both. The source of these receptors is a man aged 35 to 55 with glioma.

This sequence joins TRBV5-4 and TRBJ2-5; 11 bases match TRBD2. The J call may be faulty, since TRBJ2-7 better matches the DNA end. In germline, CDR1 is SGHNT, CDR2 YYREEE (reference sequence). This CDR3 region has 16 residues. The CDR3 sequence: CASSLVLAGGEGEQYF. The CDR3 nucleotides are TGTGCCAGCAGCTTGGTGCTAGCGGGAGGTGAAGGCGAGCAGTACTTC.

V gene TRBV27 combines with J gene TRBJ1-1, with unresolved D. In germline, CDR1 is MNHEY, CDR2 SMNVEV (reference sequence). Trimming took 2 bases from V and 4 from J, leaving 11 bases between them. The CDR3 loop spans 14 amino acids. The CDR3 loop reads CASSLATLGTEAFF. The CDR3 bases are TGTGCCAGCAGTTTAGCTACCTTAGGCACTGAAGCTTTCTTT.

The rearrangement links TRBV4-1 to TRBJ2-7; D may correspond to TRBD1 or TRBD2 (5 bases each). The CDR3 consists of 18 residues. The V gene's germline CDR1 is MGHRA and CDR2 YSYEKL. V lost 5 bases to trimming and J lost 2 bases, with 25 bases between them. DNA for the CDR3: TGCGCCAGCAGCGGAGGCGTTCTTCGAAGGGACCCAACCTACGAGCAGTACTTC. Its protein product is CASSGGVLRRDPTYEQYF.

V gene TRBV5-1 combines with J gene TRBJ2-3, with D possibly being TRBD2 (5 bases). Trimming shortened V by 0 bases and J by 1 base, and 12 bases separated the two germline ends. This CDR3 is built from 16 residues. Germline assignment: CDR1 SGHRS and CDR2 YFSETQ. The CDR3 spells CASSLARVFGTDTQYF. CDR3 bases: TGCGCCAGCAGCTTGGCGCGGGTCTTCGGCACAGATACGCAGTATTTT.

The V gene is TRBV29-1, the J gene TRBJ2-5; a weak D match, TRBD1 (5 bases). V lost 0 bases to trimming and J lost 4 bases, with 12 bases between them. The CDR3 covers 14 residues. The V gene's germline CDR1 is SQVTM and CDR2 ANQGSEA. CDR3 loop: CSVEESRAAETQYF. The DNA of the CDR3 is TGCAGCGTTGAAGAAAGCAGGGCGGCAGAGACCCAGTACTTC.

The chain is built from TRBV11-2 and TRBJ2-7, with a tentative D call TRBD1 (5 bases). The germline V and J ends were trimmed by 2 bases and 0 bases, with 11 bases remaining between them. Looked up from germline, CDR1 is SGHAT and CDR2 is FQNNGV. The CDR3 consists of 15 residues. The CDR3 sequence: CASSLQGSSSYEQYF. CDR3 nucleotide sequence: TGTGCCAGCAGCTTACAGGGCTCGAGCTCCTACGAGCAGTACTTC.

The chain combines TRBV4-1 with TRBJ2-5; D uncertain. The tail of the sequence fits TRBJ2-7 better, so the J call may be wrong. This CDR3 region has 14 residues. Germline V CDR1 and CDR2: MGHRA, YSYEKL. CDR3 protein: CASSLTVGSYEQYF. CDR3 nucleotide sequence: TGCGCCAGCAGCCTTACAGTGGGGTCGTACGAGCAGTACTTC.

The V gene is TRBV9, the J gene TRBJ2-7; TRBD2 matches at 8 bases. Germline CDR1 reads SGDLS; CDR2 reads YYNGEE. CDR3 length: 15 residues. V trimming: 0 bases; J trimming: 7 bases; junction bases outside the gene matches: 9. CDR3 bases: TGTGCCAGCAGCGTAGCGGCGGGAGGTTCGGGGGAGCAGTACTTC. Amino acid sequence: CASSVAAGGSGEQYF.

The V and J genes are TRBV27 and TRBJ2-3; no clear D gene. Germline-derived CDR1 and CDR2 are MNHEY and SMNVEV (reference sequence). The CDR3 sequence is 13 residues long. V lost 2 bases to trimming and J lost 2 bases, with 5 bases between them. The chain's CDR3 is CASSLVVTDTQYF. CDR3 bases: TGTGCCAGCAGTTTAGTAGTCACAGATACGCAGTATTTT.

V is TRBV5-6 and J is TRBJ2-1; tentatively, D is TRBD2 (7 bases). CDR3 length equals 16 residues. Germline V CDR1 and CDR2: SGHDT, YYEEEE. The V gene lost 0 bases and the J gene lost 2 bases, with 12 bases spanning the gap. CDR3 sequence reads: CASSLAGGGPYNEQFF. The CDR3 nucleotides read TGTGCCAGCAGCTTGGCGGGCGGGGGCCCCTACAATGAGCAGTTCTTC.

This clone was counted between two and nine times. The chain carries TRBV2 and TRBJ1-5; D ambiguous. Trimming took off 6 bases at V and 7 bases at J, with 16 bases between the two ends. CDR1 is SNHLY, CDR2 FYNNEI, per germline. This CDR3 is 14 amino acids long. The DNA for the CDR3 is TGTGCCAGCAGCCTGGTGGGGTCGGGACAGCCCCAGCATTTT. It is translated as CASSLVGSGQPQHF.

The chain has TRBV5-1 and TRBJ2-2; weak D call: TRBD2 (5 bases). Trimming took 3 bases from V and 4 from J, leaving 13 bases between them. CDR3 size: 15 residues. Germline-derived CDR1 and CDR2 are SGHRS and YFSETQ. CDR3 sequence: CASSSPGGRTGELFF. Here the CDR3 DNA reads TGCGCCAGCAGCTCACCGGGCGGGCGCACCGGGGAGCTGTTTTTT.

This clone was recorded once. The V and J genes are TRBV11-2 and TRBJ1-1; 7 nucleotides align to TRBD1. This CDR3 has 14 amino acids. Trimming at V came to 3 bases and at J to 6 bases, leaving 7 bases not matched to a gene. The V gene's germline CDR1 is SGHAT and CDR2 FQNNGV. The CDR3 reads CASSLAFQGAEAFF. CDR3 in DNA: TGTGCCAGCAGCTTGGCTTTCCAGGGGGCTGAAGCTTTCTTT.

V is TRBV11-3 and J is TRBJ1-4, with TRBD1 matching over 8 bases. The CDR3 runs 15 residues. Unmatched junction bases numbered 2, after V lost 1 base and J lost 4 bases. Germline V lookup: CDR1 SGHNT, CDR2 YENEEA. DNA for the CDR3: TGTGCCAGCAGCTTAGCGGACAGGGATAATGAAAAACTGTTTTTT. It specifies CASSLADRDNEKLFF.

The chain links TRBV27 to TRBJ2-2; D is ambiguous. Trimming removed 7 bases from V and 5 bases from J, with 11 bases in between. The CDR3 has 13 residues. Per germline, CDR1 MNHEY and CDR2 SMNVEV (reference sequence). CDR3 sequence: CASKFGQTGELFF. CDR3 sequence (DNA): TGTGCCAGCAAGTTCGGGCAGACCGGGGAGCTGTTTTTT.

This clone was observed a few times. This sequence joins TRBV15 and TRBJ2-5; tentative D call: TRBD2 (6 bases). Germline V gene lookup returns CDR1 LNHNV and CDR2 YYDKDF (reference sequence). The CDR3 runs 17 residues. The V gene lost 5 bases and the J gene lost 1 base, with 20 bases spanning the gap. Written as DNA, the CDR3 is TGTGCCACCAGCGGACTATATAATCCGGGCCGCCAAGAGACCCAGTACTTC. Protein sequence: CATSGLYNPGRQETQYF.

CDR3 nucleotides: TGTGCCAGCAGCTCCCAACAGGGTTTTCAAGAGACCCAGTACTTC. Protein: CASSSQQGFQETQYF. The genes are TRBV11-2 and TRBJ2-5, with a tentative D call TRBD1 (6 bases). CDR1 and CDR2 (germline): SGHAT, FQNNGV. The ends were cut back, 4 bases at V and 2 bases at J, with 14 bases in the middle. The CDR3 contains 15 residues.

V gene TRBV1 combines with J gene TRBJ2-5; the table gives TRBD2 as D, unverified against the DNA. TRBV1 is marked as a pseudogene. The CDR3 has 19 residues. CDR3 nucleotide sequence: TGCACCAGCAGCCAACCCTCAACCCAGACTAGCGGGAGAAAAGAGACCCAGTACTTC. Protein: CTSSQPSTQTSGRKETQYF.

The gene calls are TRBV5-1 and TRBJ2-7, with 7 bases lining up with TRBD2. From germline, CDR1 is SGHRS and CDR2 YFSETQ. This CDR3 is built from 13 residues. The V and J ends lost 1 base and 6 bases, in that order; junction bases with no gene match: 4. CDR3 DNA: TGCGCCAGCAGCTTGAGACTAGCTGGCGAGCAGTACTTC. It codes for CASSLRLAGEQYF.

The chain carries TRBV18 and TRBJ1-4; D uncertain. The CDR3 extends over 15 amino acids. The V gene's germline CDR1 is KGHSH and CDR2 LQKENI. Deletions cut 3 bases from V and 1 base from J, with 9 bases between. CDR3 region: CASSPKALTNEKLFF. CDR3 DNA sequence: TGTGCCAGCTCACCTAAGGCCCTAACTAATGAAAAACTGTTTTTT.

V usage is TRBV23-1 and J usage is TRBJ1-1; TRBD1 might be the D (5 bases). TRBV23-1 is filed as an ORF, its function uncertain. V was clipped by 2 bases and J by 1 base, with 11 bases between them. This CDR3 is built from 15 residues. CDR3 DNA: TGCGCCAGCAGTCAAGGGTTTCAGGGGAACACTGAAGCTTTCTTT. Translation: CASSQGFQGNTEAFF.

The CDR3 loop reads CASSLRATNYEQYF. CDR3 sequence (DNA): TGTGCCAGCAGCCTGCGGGCGACCAACTACGAGCAGTACTTC. The chain links TRBV6-6 to TRBJ2-7; tentatively, D is TRBD2 (5 bases). V was trimmed by 6 bases and J by 3 bases, leaving 15 bases between them. Germline V CDR1 and CDR2: MNHNY, SVGAGI (reference sequence). The CDR3 totals 14 residues.

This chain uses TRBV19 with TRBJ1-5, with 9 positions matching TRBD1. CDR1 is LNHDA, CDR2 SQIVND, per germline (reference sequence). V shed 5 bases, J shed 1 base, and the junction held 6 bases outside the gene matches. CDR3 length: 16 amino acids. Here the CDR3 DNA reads TGTGCCAGTAGTTTCCGGGACAGGGTAAGCAATCAGCCCCAGCATTTT. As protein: CASSFRDRVSNQPQHF.

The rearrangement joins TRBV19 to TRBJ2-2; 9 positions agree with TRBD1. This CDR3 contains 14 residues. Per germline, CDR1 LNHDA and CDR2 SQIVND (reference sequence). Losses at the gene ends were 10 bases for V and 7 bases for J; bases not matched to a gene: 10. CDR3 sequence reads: CATLRDRVSGELFF. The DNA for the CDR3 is TGTGCCACCCTCCGGGACAGGGTTAGCGGGGAGCTGTTTTTT.

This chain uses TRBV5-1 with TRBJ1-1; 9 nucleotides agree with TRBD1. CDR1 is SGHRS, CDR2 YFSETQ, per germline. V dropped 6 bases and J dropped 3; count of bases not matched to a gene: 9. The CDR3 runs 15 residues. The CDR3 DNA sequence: TGCGCCAGCACACAGGGGGCCACTTCGGACACTGAAGCTTTCTTT. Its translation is CASTQGATSDTEAFF.

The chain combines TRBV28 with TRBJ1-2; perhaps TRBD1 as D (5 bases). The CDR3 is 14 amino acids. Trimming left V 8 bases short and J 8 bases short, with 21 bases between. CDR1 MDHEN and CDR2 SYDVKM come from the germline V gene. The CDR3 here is CASGRRGGGEGYTF. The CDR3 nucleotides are TGTGCCAGCGGGAGGCGGGGCGGTGGCGAGGGCTACACCTTC.